The present entry profiles one T cell receptor beta chain with its context. The target antigen is unknown. The data originate from a study of OX40 agonist ivuxolimab in advanced cancers. General study results and limits: With doses of 0.1-3.0 mg/kg, partial responders showed among the lowest clonal expansion.

Samples of blood were obtained at baseline, on cycle 4 day 1, and on cycle 7 day 1. CDR1 and CDR2 (germline): SGHTA, FQGTGA. This CDR3 has 16 residues. V lost 1 base and J 5 bases, leaving 14 bases between the germline ends. The repertoire was sequenced with immunoSEQ multiplex PCR; TCRdb's copy has only in-frame clones and lacks some. The table has around 58,000 clones, about 94% seen once. Sequenced material: CD4+ or CD8+ T cells sorted from blood, taken in a trial of the OX40 agonist ivuxolimab. This clonotype originated in an adult with an advanced solid tumor such as melanoma, head and neck, liver or kidney cancer. This chain links TRBV7-3 with TRBJ2-2; TRBD2 is a possible D gene (6 bases). CDR3 region: CASSLIGSSVTGELFF. In DNA form, the CDR3 reads TGTGCCAGCAGCTTAATCGGGAGCTCCGTAACCGGGGAGCTGTTTTTT. The full variable domain, with the rest looked up from reference TRBV7-3 and TRBJ2-2, is GAGVSQTPSNKVTEKGKYVELRCDPISGHTALYWYRQSLGQGPEFLIYFQGTGAADDSGLPNDRFFAVRPEGSVSTLKIQRTERGDSAVYLCASSLIGSSVTGELFFGEGSRLTVL.